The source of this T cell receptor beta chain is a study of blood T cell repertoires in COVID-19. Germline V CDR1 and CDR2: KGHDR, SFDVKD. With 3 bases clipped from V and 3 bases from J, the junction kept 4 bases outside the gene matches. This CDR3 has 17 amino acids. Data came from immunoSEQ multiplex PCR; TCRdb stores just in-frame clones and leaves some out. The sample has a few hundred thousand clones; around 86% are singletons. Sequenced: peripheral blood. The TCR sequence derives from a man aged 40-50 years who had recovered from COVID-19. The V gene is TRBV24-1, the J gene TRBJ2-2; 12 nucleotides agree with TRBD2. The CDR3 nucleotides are TGTGCCACCAGTGATGGGGGACTAGCGGGCGACACCGGGGAGCTGTTTTTT. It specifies CATSDGGLAGDTGELFF.